Listed below are T cell receptor beta chains from one sample, sequenced in a study of blood T cells in healthy people across ages. Via MiXCR, TCRdb re-called the 5' RACE reads, giving one row per CDR3 protein. This table has some 760,000 distinct CDR3 sequences, roughly 25% appearing once. The sample was also reused in another study, on T cells of mothers and their children.

The sample taken for sequencing was blood. The receptors originated from a boy under 18 in good health. Each CDR3 is given with its conserved first and last residue. Fields, in order: clone size, D gene, J gene, V gene, CDR3 length, CDR3 DNA, CDR3 protein. D genes are given only for firm matches. Clone size is stated in some rows and not others, as once, few, many or a class when expanded.

NA	TRBD1	TRBJ2-5	TRBV28	13	TGTGCCAGCAGCTCACAGGGGGGAGAGACCCAGTACTTC	CASSSQGGETQYF
many	TRBD1	TRBJ2-1	TRBV7-9	13	TGTGCCAGCAGTCCAGGGGGTTACAATGAGCAGTTCTTC	CASSPGGYNEQFF
NA	TRBD1	TRBJ2-1	TRBV20-1	12	TGCAGGCCAACAGGGGGCGCGAATGAGCAGTTCTTC	CRPTGGANEQFF
few	TRBD2	TRBJ2-7	TRBV10-3	12	TGTGCCTCGGGACTAGCGGCCTACGAACAGTACTTC	CASGLAAYEQYF
NA	NA	TRBJ1-5	TRBV25-1	15	TGTGCCAGCAGCGAAGGGGGGGCTGGTGAACAGCCCCAGCATTTT	CASSEGGAGEQPQHF
few	NA	TRBJ2-3	TRBV27	14	TGTGCCAGCTCCTCGGGGCCAGGCACAGATACGCAGTATTTT	CASSSGPGTDTQYF
NA	NA	TRBJ1-4	TRBV4-3	16	TGCGCCAGCAGCCAAGACTATAGGGGGTCGGTTGAAAAACTGTTTTTT	CASSQDYRGSVEKLFF
NA	NA	TRBJ2-3	TRBV7-2	15	TGTGCCAGCAGCTTAGGACTCGACAGCACAGATACGCAGTATTTT	CASSLGLDSTDTQYF
NA	NA	TRBJ2-2	TRBV9	16	TGTGCCAGCAGCGTAGGGTCCGGGGCCAACACCGGGGAGCTGTTTTTT	CASSVGSGANTGELFF
NA	NA	TRBJ2-1	TRBV10-3	13	TGTGCCATCGGCCGGGAGTCCTACAATGAGCAGTTCTTC	CAIGRESYNEQFF
NA	NA	TRBJ2-2	TRBV7-2	15	TGTGTCAGCAGCTCAGATGACGGTGAATATCGGGAGCTGTTTTTT	CVSSSDDGEYRELFF
NA	NA	TRBJ2-3	TRBV28	14	TGTGCCAGCAGTCGAGACAGGAACACAGATACGCAGTATTTT	CASSRDRNTDTQYF
NA	TRBD1	TRBJ1-6	TRBV16	16	TGTGCCAGCAGCCAAGATGGAGGGGGCGTCTATTCACCCCTCCACTTT	CASSQDGGGVYSPLHF
NA	NA	TRBJ2-1	TRBV27	17	TGTGCCAGCCAACCCCGAACGCTACTAGTTAACTTCCATGAGCAGTTCTTC	CASQPRTLLVNFHEQFF
few	NA	TRBJ1-1	TRBV20-1	14	TGCAGTGCTAGTGGAGGAGGGATTCGGACTGAAGCTTTCTTT	CSASGGGIRTEAFF
NA	NA	TRBJ2-7	TRBV27	14	TGTGCCAGCAGTTTAGACAGGTTAGCCTACGAGCAGTACTTC	CASSLDRLAYEQYF
NA	TRBD2	TRBJ2-7	TRBV20-1	17	TGCAGTGCTAGAGATCTCTTGGCGTCACTAGCGGACTACGAGCAGTACTTC	CSARDLLASLADYEQYF
many	NA	TRBJ2-6	TRBV4-1	14	TGCGCCAGCAGCCAAGGGCCTGGGGCCAACGTCCTGACTTTC	CASSQGPGANVLTF
few	NA	TRBJ2-1	TRBV28	13	TGTGCCAGCCCGCTGGGGGTATATGATGAGCAGTTCTTC	CASPLGVYDEQFF
few	NA	TRBJ2-3	TRBV27	15	TGTGCCAGCTCCTGGAGACGGGGCAGCACAGATACGCAGTATTTT	CASSWRRGSTDTQYF
few	NA	TRBJ1-6	TRBV6-4	13	TGTGCCAGCAGCTACAGGATAGGTTCACCCCTCCACTTT	CASSYRIGSPLHF
NA	TRBD1	TRBJ2-7	TRBV13	15	TGTGCCAGCAGCGCCGGGACAGCCAATTCCTACGAGCAGTACTTC	CASSAGTANSYEQYF
NA	NA	TRBJ2-5	TRBV20-1	11	TGCAGTGACAAGCGCGGGGAGACCCAGTACTTC	CSDKRGETQYF
few	NA	TRBJ1-1	TRBV3-1	14	TGTGCCAGCAGCCAAGTGGCCTATGGCACTGAAGCTTTCTTT	CASSQVAYGTEAFF
few	NA	TRBJ1-5	TRBV2	14	TGTGCCAGCAGTGTTACGGAACGTAATCAGCCCCAGCATTTT	CASSVTERNQPQHF
NA	NA	TRBJ2-1	TRBV12-3/TRBV12-4	14	TGTGCCAGCAGTTTAGCGGACAGTAACAATGAGCAGTTCTTC	CASSLADSNNEQFF
many	NA	TRBJ1-2	TRBV29-1	11	TGCAGCGTATCGACACTAAATGGCTACACCTTC	CSVSTLNGYTF
NA	NA	TRBJ2-3	TRBV2	14	TGTGCCAGCAGTGAGTACCGAAGCACAGATACGCAGTATTTT	CASSEYRSTDTQYF
NA	NA	TRBJ1-4	TRBV7-2	15	TGTGCCAGCAGTAATTGGCCCCGACGGGAGGAAAAACTGTTTTTT	CASSNWPRREEKLFF
few	NA	TRBJ2-6	TRBV29-1	13	TGCAGCGTCGCGGAGTCTGGGGCCAACGTCCTGACTTTC	CSVAESGANVLTF
NA	TRBD2	TRBJ2-1	TRBV7-2	15	TGTGCCAGCAGCGGAGGCCCTAGCGGGAACAATGAGCAGTTCTTC	CASSGGPSGNNEQFF
few	TRBD1	TRBJ1-2	TRBV20-1	14	TGCAGTGCTCAACCGGGACAGGGGGAGGAGGGCTACACCTTC	CSAQPGQGEEGYTF
NA	NA	TRBJ1-5	TRBV12-3/TRBV12-4	14	TGTGCCAGCAGTTTTCCGGGCGTTCTCCAGCCCCAGCATTTT	CASSFPGVLQPQHF
NA	TRBD2	TRBJ2-1	TRBV29-1	12	TGCAGCGTTGTAGCGGGAGGTAATGAGCAGTTCTTC	CSVVAGGNEQFF
NA	NA	TRBJ1-5	TRBV6-6	11	TGTGCCAGCAGAACGGGAGGGCCCCAGCATTTT	CASRTGGPQHF
few	NA	TRBJ2-5	TRBV7-9	14	TGTGCCGGCAGCTTAACGGGGGTGGGAGAGACCCAGTACTTC	CAGSLTGVGETQYF
NA	NA	TRBJ2-5	TRBV20-1	13	TGCAGTGCTAGGGGGGCAGCCGCCCTGACCCAGTACTTC	CSARGAAALTQYF
few	NA	TRBJ2-3	TRBV29-1	15	TGCAGCGTTGAATTGGGGGACCCCCGCACAGATACGCAGTATTTT	CSVELGDPRTDTQYF
few	TRBD2	TRBJ2-5	TRBV6-5	16	TGTGCCAGCAGTTACTCTGCGGGGGGGCCGGGGGAGACCCAGTACTTC	CASSYSAGGPGETQYF
few	TRBD2	TRBJ2-5	TRBV5-1	15	TGCGCCAGCAGCTTGGAGGCTAGCGGGGCCGAGACCCAGTACTTC	CASSLEASGAETQYF
NA	TRBD2	TRBJ2-7	TRBV7-2	19	TGTGCCAGCAGCTTAGCCCGGCCTAGCGGGGGCAACCGCTCCTACGAGCAGTACTTC	CASSLARPSGGNRSYEQYF
few	NA	TRBJ2-1	TRBV27	14	TGTGCCAGCCACCGTACGGGGAACCACAATGAGCAGTTCTTC	CASHRTGNHNEQFF
few	TRBD2	TRBJ2-7	TRBV7-2	14	TGTGCCAGCAGCTCGGGGGGGATTTCCTACGAGCAGTACTTC	CASSSGGISYEQYF
NA	TRBD2	TRBJ2-1	TRBV20-1	16	TGCAGTGCTAGAGGAGCGGCGGGGGTCTCCTACAATGAGCAGTTCTTC	CSARGAAGVSYNEQFF
NA	NA	TRBJ1-1	TRBV5-1	14	TGCGCCAGCAGCTTGGAAGGTAGAGGGCCTGAAGCTTTCTTT	CASSLEGRGPEAFF
NA	TRBD1	TRBJ1-1	TRBV20-1	14	TGCAGTGCCCGGGACAGAGAAGCGAACACTGAAGCTTTCTTT	CSARDREANTEAFF
few	NA	TRBJ2-7	TRBV6-1	12	TGTGCCAGCAGTGAAGTGGACAGCGAGCAGTACTTC	CASSEVDSEQYF
NA	TRBD2	TRBJ2-5	TRBV20-1	17	TGCAGCGGCGATTCCCGACGACTAGCGGGGGAGATAGAGACCCAGTACTTC	CSGDSRRLAGEIETQYF
many	TRBD2	TRBJ2-1	TRBV12-5	14	TGTGCTAGTGGTTTGAGGAGCGGGACGGATGAGCAGTTCTTC	CASGLRSGTDEQFF
NA	NA	TRBJ2-3	TRBV9	14	TGTGTCAGCAGCTTCCGGGACACCACAGATACGCAGTATTTT	CVSSFRDTTDTQYF
few	TRBD2	TRBJ2-1	TRBV7-6	18	TGTGCCAGCAGCTCGGGGGGGGCTAGAGCGGGACCCCTAGATGAGCAGTTCTTC	CASSSGGARAGPLDEQFF